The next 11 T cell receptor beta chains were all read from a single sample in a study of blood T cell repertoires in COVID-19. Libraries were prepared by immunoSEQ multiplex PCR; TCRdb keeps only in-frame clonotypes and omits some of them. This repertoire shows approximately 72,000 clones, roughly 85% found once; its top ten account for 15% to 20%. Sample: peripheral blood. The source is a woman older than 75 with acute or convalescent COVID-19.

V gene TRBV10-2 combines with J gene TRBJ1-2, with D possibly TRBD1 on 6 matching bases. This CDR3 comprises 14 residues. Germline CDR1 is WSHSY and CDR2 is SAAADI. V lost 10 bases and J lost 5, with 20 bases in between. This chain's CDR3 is CATSGGAIQYGYTF. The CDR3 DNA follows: TGCGCCACTAGTGGGGGCGCGATCCAATATGGCTACACCTTC.

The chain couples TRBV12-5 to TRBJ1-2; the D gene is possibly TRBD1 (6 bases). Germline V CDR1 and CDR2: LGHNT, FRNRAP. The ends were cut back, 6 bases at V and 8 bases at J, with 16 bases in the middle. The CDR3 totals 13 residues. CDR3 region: CASGPGAGKGYTF. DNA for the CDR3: TGTGCTAGTGGGCCAGGGGCAGGGAAAGGCTACACCTTC.

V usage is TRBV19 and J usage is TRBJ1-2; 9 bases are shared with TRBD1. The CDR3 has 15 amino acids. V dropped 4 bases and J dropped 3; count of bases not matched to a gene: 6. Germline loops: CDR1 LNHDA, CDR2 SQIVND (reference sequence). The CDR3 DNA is TGTGCCAGTAGTAACCCAGACAGGGGGGACTATGGCTACACCTTC. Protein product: CASSNPDRGDYGYTF.

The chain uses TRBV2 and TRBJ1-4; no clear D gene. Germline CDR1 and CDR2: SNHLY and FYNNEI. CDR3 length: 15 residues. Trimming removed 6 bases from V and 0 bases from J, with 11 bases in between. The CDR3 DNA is TGTGCCAGCAGCGCCATCGGGTCAACTAATGAAAAACTGTTTTTT. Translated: CASSAIGSTNEKLFF.

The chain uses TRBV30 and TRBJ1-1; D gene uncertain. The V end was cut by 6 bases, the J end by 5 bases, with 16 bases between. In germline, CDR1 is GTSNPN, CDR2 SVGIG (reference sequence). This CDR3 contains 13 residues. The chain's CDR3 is CACSRGAGTEAFF. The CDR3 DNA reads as TGTGCCTGCAGTCGGGGTGCGGGAACTGAAGCTTTCTTT.

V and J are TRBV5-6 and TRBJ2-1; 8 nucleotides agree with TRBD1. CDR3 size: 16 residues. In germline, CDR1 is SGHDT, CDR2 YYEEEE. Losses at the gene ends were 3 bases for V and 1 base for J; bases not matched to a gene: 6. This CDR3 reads CASSSIQGASYNEQFF. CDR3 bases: TGTGCCAGCAGCTCAATCCAGGGGGCGTCCTACAATGAGCAGTTCTTC.

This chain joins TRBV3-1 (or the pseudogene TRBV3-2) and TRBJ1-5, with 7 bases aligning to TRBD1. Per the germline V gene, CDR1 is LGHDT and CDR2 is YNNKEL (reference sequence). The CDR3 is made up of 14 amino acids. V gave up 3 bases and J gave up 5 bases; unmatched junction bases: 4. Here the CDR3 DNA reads TGTGCCAGCAGCCAGACAGGGAACGATCAGCCCCAGCATTTT. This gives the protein CASSQTGNDQPQHF.

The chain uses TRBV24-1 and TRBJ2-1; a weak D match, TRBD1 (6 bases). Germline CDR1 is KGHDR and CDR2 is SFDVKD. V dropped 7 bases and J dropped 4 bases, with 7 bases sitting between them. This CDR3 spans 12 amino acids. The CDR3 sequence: CATRGTYNEQFF. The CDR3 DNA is TGTGCCACCAGGGGGACATACAATGAGCAGTTCTTC.

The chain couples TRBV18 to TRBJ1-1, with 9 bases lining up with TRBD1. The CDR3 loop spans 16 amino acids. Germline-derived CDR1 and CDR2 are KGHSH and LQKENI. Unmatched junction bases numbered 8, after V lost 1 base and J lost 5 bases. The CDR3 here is CASSPQGGGQGTEAFF. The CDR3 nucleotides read TGTGCCAGCTCACCACAGGGAGGGGGACAGGGAACTGAAGCTTTCTTT.

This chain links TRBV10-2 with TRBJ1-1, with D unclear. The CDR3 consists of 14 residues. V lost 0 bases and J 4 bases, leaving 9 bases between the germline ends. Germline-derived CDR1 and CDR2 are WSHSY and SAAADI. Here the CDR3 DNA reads TGCGCCAGCAGTGAGTCTACAGCGGGCACTGAAGCTTTCTTT. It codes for CASSESTAGTEAFF.

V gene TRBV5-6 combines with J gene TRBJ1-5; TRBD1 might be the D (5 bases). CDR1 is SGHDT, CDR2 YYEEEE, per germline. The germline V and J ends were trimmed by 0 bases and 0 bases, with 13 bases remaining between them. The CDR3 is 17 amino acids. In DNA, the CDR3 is TGTGCCAGCAGCTTGGCGGGAGGGGAGGGTAGCAATCAGCCCCAGCATTTT. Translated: CASSLAGGEGSNQPQHF.